This T cell receptor beta chain was retrieved from a study of OX40 agonist ivuxolimab in advanced cancers. Notes on the research overall: Ivuxolimab, which targeted the costimulatory receptor OX40 (CD134), was an agonistic, fully human IgG2 monoclonal antibody. Intravenous ivuxolimab was administered to patients every 2 weeks at six dose levels: 0.01, 0.1, 0.3, 1.5, 3 and 10 mg/kg. Of the approximately 50 patients in dose escalation, 19 had hepatocellular carcinoma, some 15 had melanoma, 9 had renal cell carcinoma and 9 had head and neck cancer. The dose-escalation cohort was around 83% male with a mean age of about 54 years, ranging from roughly 23 to 79. Patients were allowed to have had prior anti-PD-1, anti-PD-L1 or anti-CTLA-4 therapy, and roughly 40% of the dose-escalation patients had previously received checkpoint inhibitors. Partial responses were achieved by three dose-escalation patients, of whom one had hepatocellular carcinoma and two had cutaneous melanoma. Peripheral TCRbeta sequencing was intended to test whether TCR sequence diversity was altered and clonal T-cell expansion was caused by ivuxolimab. The paper describes the monotherapy dose-escalation part (N = 52 patients) of the phase I trial of ivuxolimab.

Patients with autoimmune disease history or receiving systemic immunosuppression were excluded from the trial. In every dose cohort, peripheral blood was drawn for TCR sequencing at baseline, cycle 4 day 1, and cycle 7 day 1. Samples were obtained from an open-label, multicenter, first-in-human phase I dose-escalation trial of ivuxolimab. Adults with locally advanced or metastatic melanoma, renal cell carcinoma, hepatocellular carcinoma or head and neck squamous cell carcinoma were enrolled in the trial. Before TCR sequencing, CD4+ T cells and CD8+ T cells from peripheral blood were sorted into separate populations. To sequence the TCRbeta CDR3 region, genomic DNA was isolated from the sorted cells. The immunoSEQ Assay was used to sequence the TCRbeta CDR3 regions. The source is immuneACCESS, and TCRdb retained only in-frame sequences with V and J called. Part of the clones is not carried over; for the studies checked, unresolved V genes explain less than half of this, and the remainder is unexplained. For this sample the table gives 75,000 to 100,000 clones, of which more than 75% were detected only once. The top ten constitute around 0.76% of the sample.

The paper's findings and limits, for the study overall: In the 0.1-3.0 mg/kg groups, partial responders were among the patients with the lowest normalized peripheral clonal expansion, particularly in CD8+ T cells. The antigen specificity of the peripheral T cells that underwent clonal expansion was not determined. After ivuxolimab, CD8+ T cells had more expanded clones than CD4+ T cells on average. At doses from 0.1 to 3.0 mg/kg, clonal expansion was seen in both CD4+ and CD8+ blood T cells between baseline and week 6. Low levels of normalized T-cell clonal expansion were also shown by some nonresponding patients.

Concerning this clone itself: It lacks a known antigen. No quality values exist for individual bases; no much larger clone is one base distant.

The clonotype originates from an adult with an advanced solid tumor such as melanoma, head and neck, liver or kidney cancer. This specimen was CD4+ or CD8+ T cells sorted from blood, taken in a trial of the OX40 agonist ivuxolimab.

In nucleotides, the sequence is TGTGCCAGCAGCCGCTCCTACAATGAGCAGTTCTTC. Its coded protein is CASSRSYNEQFF. The rearranged chain carries TRBV11-3 and TRBJ2-1; confidence is insufficient to name the D gene. The germline V gene sets CDR1 to SGHNT and CDR2 to YENEEA. Measured from the cysteine to the phenylalanine, the CDR3 is 12 residues long. The kept DNA is CDR3 alone, 36 bases in frame from the first base. Trimming takes 5 bases from V and 0 bases from J, and the germline ends sit 2 bases apart.